The present T cell receptor (beta chain) was sequenced within a study of chemoradiotherapy in HPV16-positive cancers. About the research overall: Functional T-cell assays on a couple of HPV16-positive patients' cells defined candidate HPV-specific clones and common TCR motifs. Study findings and constraints: During treatment, candidate HPV-specific clones and E7-related motifs expanded in tumor. HPV-specific T cells were functionally defined from only a couple of HPV16-positive patients.

In the case of this clone: Its specificity is unknown.

V lost 10 bases to trimming and J lost 0 bases, with 19 bases between them. CDR3 length: 15 amino acids. Germline V CDR1 and CDR2: SGHAT, FQNNGV. Sequenced by immunoSEQ multiplex PCR; TCRdb stores in-frame clones only, minus some. The data contain about 3,100 clones, roughly 90% of them singletons. This TCR was sampled from a human donor with HPV-associated anogenital cancer. Sequencing was performed on tumor tissue, taken from a patient who underwent chemoradiotherapy. This chain links TRBV11-2 with TRBJ2-7, with D possibly TRBD2 on 7 matching bases. The CDR3 DNA reads TGTGCCACCTCAGCCCCCCGGGGGGCCTCCTACGAGCAGTACTTC. Protein sequence: CATSAPRGASYEQYF.